This TCR beta chain was profiled in a study of PD-1 blockade in classical Hodgkin lymphoma. Study in general: Intravenous delivery of nivolumab at 3 mg/kg to patients occurred every 2 weeks.

Sequenced by immunoSEQ multiplex PCR; TCRdb stores in-frame clones only, minus some. This table holds 130,000 to 150,000 clones, 78% found once. Study outcomes and limitations: Repertoire differences have undefined causes, possibly disease activity or prior therapy. Some patients began nivolumab under 1 year after ASCT. These patients were excluded from later analyses. By C4D1, CD4+ diversity increased significantly, especially in complete responders.

To note about this clone: Its antigen is unidentified.

In every patient, relapse followed autologous stem cell transplantation, while exposure to brentuximab vedotin differed. This CDR3 comprises 15 residues. Trimming cost V 0 bases and J 1 base, with 9 bases left between them. Germline CDR1 is SEHNR and CDR2 is FQNEAQ (reference sequence). This clonotype originated in a human donor with classical Hodgkin lymphoma. This material consisted of peripheral blood mononuclear cells (PBMCs), taken before the second cycle of nivolumab. This sequence joins TRBV7-9 and TRBJ1-2; perhaps TRBD1 as D (6 bases). CDR3 loop: CASSLARGFNYGYTF. CDR3 nucleotides: TGTGCCAGCAGCTTAGCAAGGGGGTTTAACTATGGCTACACCTTC.